This record concerns one TCR beta chain sequence. What it binds is unknown. Regions amplified from RNA transcripts were the TCR beta CDR3 regions. The HTBI primer set drove a first-round RT-PCR of the TCR CDR3. TCRdb re-derived calls from the multiplex PCR reads in MiXCR, one entry per CDR3 protein. The table includes 600,000 to 700,000 distinct CDR3 sequences, about 45% detected once. This record belongs to a study of T cells in Graves' hyperthyroidism and ophthalmopathy. Findings of the study overall: Expanded thyroid clonotypes (above 0.001) were mostly also found in blood.

Germline-derived CDR1 and CDR2 are MGHDK and SYGVNS. V lost 10 bases and J lost 5, with 20 bases in between. The CDR3 contains 14 residues. The chain couples TRBV25-1 to TRBJ1-2; D is possibly TRBD1 (5 bases). The sequenced sample was peripheral blood or thyroid tissue (not recorded which). This clonotype was obtained from an adult man with Graves' disease, either hyperthyroidism or ophthalmopathy (not recorded which). CDR3 protein: CATFLGGIKYGYTF. The CDR3 bases are TGTGCCACCTTTCTGGGGGGGATAAAATATGGCTACACCTTC.